This TCR beta chain was retrieved from a study of technical replicates of blood from several donors. Libraries were prepared by immunoSEQ multiplex PCR; TCRdb keeps only in-frame clonotypes and omits some of them. This sample has about 59,000 clones, with roughly 95% found just once. With V trimmed by 6 bases and J by 9 bases, 9 bases remained unmatched. The CDR3 consists of 15 residues. The germline V gene has CDR1 MNHNS and CDR2 SASEGT. V usage is TRBV6-1 and J usage is TRBJ2-1; 12 nucleotides line up with TRBD1. The sequencing input was PBMCs. This TCR came from a human donor in good health. Some clones in this sample may be carry-over from other donors' samples. The CDR3 is CASRTPGQGAREQFF. The CDR3 DNA follows: TGTGCCAGCAGAACCCCGGGACAGGGGGCGCGTGAGCAGTTCTTC.